This entry lists 5 T cell receptor beta chains sequenced from one sample in a study of T cells in Graves' hyperthyroidism and ophthalmopathy. It was RNA transcripts that yielded the amplified TCR beta CDR3 regions. First-round RT-PCR of the TCR CDR3 relied on the HTBI primer set. TCRdb recomputed calls from the multiplex PCR reads with MiXCR, one row per CDR3 protein. The sample consists of around 350,000 distinct CDR3 sequences, around 15% of them appearing once. Input material: blood. The receptors shown here come from a woman aged 55-69 years with Graves' ophthalmopathy.

V gene TRBV10-2 combines with J gene TRBJ2-1; 13 nucleotides agree with TRBD2. J lost 6 bases, V lost 3 bases, and 5 bases had no gene match. The CDR3 has 16 residues. Germline values: CDR1 WSHSY, CDR2 SAAADI. This CDR3 reads CASSDLGLAGTNEQFF. CDR3 in DNA: TGCGCCAGCAGTGACCTGGGACTAGCGGGAACCAATGAGCAGTTCTTC.

This clonotype was seen a few times. The chain links TRBV4-1 to TRBJ2-3; 9 nucleotides match TRBD2. Germline V lookup: CDR1 MGHRA, CDR2 YSYEKL. V was pared by 2 bases and J by 0 bases, with 6 bases of the junction left unmatched. The CDR3 loop spans 17 amino acids. CDR3 nucleotide sequence: TGCGCCAGCAGCCAATTCCCTAGCGGGGACAGCACAGATACGCAGTATTTT. Amino acids: CASSQFPSGDSTDTQYF.

This clonotype occurred many times. V is TRBV5-1 and J is TRBJ2-1; 7 bases agree with TRBD2. With 4 bases clipped from V and 9 bases from J, the junction kept 7 bases outside the gene matches. This CDR3 is 13 amino acids long. Germline loops: CDR1 SGHRS, CDR2 YFSETQ. CDR3 DNA sequence: TGCGCCAGCAGCGCCGGGACTAAGAGTGAGCAGTTCTTC. Its translation is CASSAGTKSEQFF.

This clonotype came up many times. The rearrangement uses TRBV2 and TRBJ2-1; D is perhaps TRBD1 (5 bases). Trimming took 10 bases from V and 3 from J, leaving 10 bases between them. Germline V lookup: CDR1 SNHLY, CDR2 FYNNEI. The CDR3 has 12 amino acids. The CDR3 region is CATPQGYNEQFF. Here the CDR3 DNA reads TGTGCCACCCCCCAGGGCTACAATGAGCAGTTCTTC.

With respect to this clonotype: Germline and junction disagree at one end, which may indicate a read error. The rearrangement links TRBV3-1 to TRBJ2-4; 7 bases match TRBD2. The CDR3 is 16 residues long. CDR1 LGHDT and CDR2 YNNKEL come from the germline V gene (reference sequence). The CDR3 region is CASRAGTTVAENIQYF. The DNA for the CDR3 is TGTGCCAGCAGAGCCGGGACTACCGTAGCCGAAAACATTCAGTACTTC. Supplemented by reference TRBV3-1 and TRBJ2-4, the full variable domain reads DTAVSQTPKYLVTQMGNDKSIKCEQNLGHDTMYWYKQDSKKFLKIMFSYNNKELIINETVPNRFSPKSPDKAHLNLHINSLELGDSAVYFCASRAGTTVAENIQYFGAGTRLSVL.